Listed below are T cell receptor beta chains from one sample, sequenced in a study of patients and donors after allogeneic stem cell transplantation. MiXCR, run by TCRdb on the RT-PCR reads, gives a single entry per CDR3 protein. Counted here are over 200,000 distinct CDR3 sequences, around two fifths occurring once; the ten biggest clones make up around a tenth. Material for sequencing was blood, either unsorted or a sorted T cell fraction (not recorded which). These receptors came from a human donor who was either an allogeneic HSCT recipient or a stem cell or donor lymphocyte infusion donor (not recorded which). It is not recorded whose cells these are; they may come from a transplant donor. Each CDR3 is given with its conserved first and last residue. The D gene is left open where the match is weak. Size tells how often a clone was seen (once, few, many) or the class of an expanded clone, and some rows leave it out.

v_gene	d_gene	j_gene	abundance	CDR3nt	CDR3aa
TRBV4-1	NA	TRBJ2-5	NA	TGCGCCAGCAGCGCAGGGAACAACCAAGAGACCCAGTACTTC	CASSAGNNQETQYF
TRBV6-5	NA	TRBJ1-1	few	TGTGCCAGCAGTTATCGGACTGAAGCTTTCTTT	CASSYRTEAFF
TRBV20-1	NA	TRBJ2-7	few	TGCAGCGCCCCCGGACGGGGATTGACCTACGAGCAGTACTTC	CSAPGRGLTYEQYF
TRBV5-1	NA	TRBJ1-6	many	TGCGCCAGCAGCTTGTTTCAGGGTAACTTCAATTCACCCCTCCACTTT	CASSLFQGNFNSPLHF
TRBV4-2	NA	TRBJ2-7	NA	TGTGCCAGCAGCCAAGATCGTAGCGGACAGGTGGGATACGAGCAGTACTTC	CASSQDRSGQVGYEQYF
TRBV18	NA	TRBJ1-1	few	TGTGCCAGCTCACCACCTTCAGGGCGCACTGAAGCTTTCTTT	CASSPPSGRTEAFF
TRBV7-9	TRBD1	TRBJ1-2	NA	TGTGCCAGCAGCGACAGGGAGGTTTTCAACTATGGCTACACCTTC	CASSDREVFNYGYTF
TRBV7-2	TRBD1	TRBJ1-2	few	TGTGCCAGCAGCAGATCAGGGGGAGAAAGCTATGGCTACACCTTC	CASSRSGGESYGYTF
TRBV4-1	NA	TRBJ2-2	NA	TGCGCCAGCAGCCCGTACGGCCTCGGGGGCACCGGGGAGCTGTTTTTT	CASSPYGLGGTGELFF
TRBV11-2	TRBD1	TRBJ1-1	NA	TGTGCCAGCAGCCCCAGGGGGCCCCTCCACACTGAAGCTTTCTTT	CASSPRGPLHTEAFF
TRBV20-1	NA	TRBJ2-7	few	TGCAGTGCCACTAAAACAGAAACCTACGAGCAGTACTTC	CSATKTETYEQYF
TRBV12-3/TRBV12-4	NA	TRBJ2-4	NA	TGTGCCAGCAGTCCCGCTTTAGGGTTTTTGAACATTCAGTACTTC	CASSPALGFLNIQYF
TRBV20-1	NA	TRBJ2-3	few	TGCAGTGCTGGGCCCTACAGGGCATCCGACGAAGATACGCAGTATTTT	CSAGPYRASDEDTQYF
TRBV27	NA	TRBJ1-2	NA	TGTGCCAGCAGTTTATCCGTGCTCTATGGCTACACCTTC	CASSLSVLYGYTF
TRBV12-3/TRBV12-4	NA	TRBJ1-3	few	TGTGCCAGCAGTTTTGCGATGTCGTCTGGAAACACCATATATTTT	CASSFAMSSGNTIYF
TRBV5-1	NA	TRBJ2-2	NA	TGCGCCAGCAGCTTGGAACAGGGTGGACTCACCGGGGAGCTGTTTTTT	CASSLEQGGLTGELFF
TRBV9	NA	TRBJ2-2	few	TGTGCCAGCAGCGTGGACAACCTCGCCGGGGAGCTGTTTTTT	CASSVDNLAGELFF
TRBV12-3/TRBV12-4	NA	TRBJ1-1	NA	TGTGCCAGCAGTCCCCGAGGCGGGGCGCCGAACACTGAAGCTTTCTTT	CASSPRGGAPNTEAFF